Below, 8 T cell receptor beta chains from the same sample are listed, as sequenced in a study of T cells after yellow fever vaccination. TCRdb itself ran the 5' RACE reads through MiXCR, one entry per CDR3 protein. This table holds 510,000 or so distinct CDR3 sequences, roughly 19% found once. The starting material was PBMCs, obtained 15 days after the yellow fever booster vaccination. These receptors were collected from a man aged 30-40 years who received the YFV17D yellow fever vaccine.

This clonotype showed up many times. CDR3 sequence (DNA): TGTGCCAGCAGTTTAATCTCGAAGGACAATGAGCAGTTCTTC. It encodes CASSLISKDNEQFF. The chain couples TRBV28 to TRBJ2-1; D gene uncertain. V was shortened by 2 bases and J by 5 bases, with 10 bases between the two germline ends. The CDR3 extends over 14 amino acids. Germline lookup yields CDR1 MDHEN and CDR2 SYDVKM.

CDR3 residues: CASVGLAGGYNEQFF. As DNA, the CDR3 is TGCGCCAGCGTGGGACTAGCGGGAGGTTACAATGAGCAGTTCTTC. The genes are TRBV5-1 and TRBJ2-1; 15 nucleotides align to TRBD2. Germline lookup yields CDR1 SGHRS and CDR2 YFSETQ. There are 15 residues in the CDR3. The junction had 3 bases not matched to a gene; V was cut back by 7 bases and J by 4 bases.

This clonotype was seen a handful of times. The chain employs TRBV6-5 and TRBJ2-2; 8 nucleotides agree with TRBD1. After removal of 2 bases from V and 6 bases from J, the junction contained 11 bases not matched to a gene. There are 17 residues in the CDR3. Germline V gene sequence: CDR1 MNHEY, CDR2 SVGAGI. The CDR3 region is CASSYGSFQGASGELFF. CDR3 DNA sequence: TGTGCCAGCAGTTACGGGAGCTTCCAGGGGGCGTCCGGGGAGCTGTTTTTT.

This clonotype was counted at least ten times. CDR3 nucleotide sequence: TGTGCCAGCAGCTTAGTGGCCGAGACCCAGTACTTC. Translating it yields CASSLVAETQYF. The gene calls are TRBV7-2 and TRBJ2-5, with D hard to call. CDR3 size: 12 residues. Trimming left V 1 base short and J 5 bases short, with 5 bases between. The germline V gene encodes CDR1 SGHTA and CDR2 FQGNSA.

This clonotype was seen a few times. This chain uses TRBV20-1 with TRBJ1-1, with TRBD1 identical over 7 bases. CDR3 length: 13 amino acids. V lost 6 bases and J lost 3; bases outside the gene matches: 7. From germline, CDR1 is DFQATT and CDR2 SNEGSKA (reference sequence). The CDR3 loop is CSAPETGYTEAFF. The CDR3 bases are TGCAGTGCCCCTGAGACAGGGTACACTGAAGCTTTCTTT.

This clonotype was detected only a few times. This chain links TRBV2 with TRBJ2-1, with 11 bases matching TRBD2. CDR1 is SNHLY, CDR2 FYNNEI, per germline. V was clipped by 6 bases and J by 3 bases; unmatched bases: 13. The CDR3 has 18 residues. CDR3 coding DNA: TGTGCCAGCAGAGCCTGGGGGTTAACTAGCGGGAGCTACAATGAGCAGTTCTTC. Its translation: CASRAWGLTSGSYNEQFF.

The rearrangement joins TRBV29-1 to TRBJ2-3, with 7 bases lining up with TRBD1. V dropped 8 bases and J dropped 3; count of bases not matched to a gene: 11. CDR3 length: 14 residues. Germline assignment: CDR1 SQVTM and CDR2 ANQGSEA. CDR3 sequence: CSTRRDSTTDTQYF. The CDR3 DNA reads TGCAGCACCCGCCGGGACAGTACGACAGATACGCAGTATTTT.

The chain has TRBV19 and TRBJ2-2; D may be TRBD2 (5 bases). CDR3 length: 17 amino acids. V was cut by 7 bases and J by 5 bases, with 23 bases left in between. Germline loops: CDR1 LNHDA, CDR2 SQIVND (reference sequence). CDR3 sequence (DNA): TGTGCCAGTAAAACCCTATCCGGGAACCCAAGGACCGGGGAGCTGTTTTTT. This codes for CASKTLSGNPRTGELFF.